Listed below are T cell receptor beta chains from one sample, sequenced in a study of blood T cell repertoires in COVID-19. Profiling relied on immunoSEQ multiplex PCR, and the TCRdb table lists in-frame clones only, not all of them. Here the sample spans hundreds of thousands of clones, 85% to 90% being singletons. Specimen: peripheral blood. These receptors were taken from a woman aged 18 to 35 with acute or convalescent COVID-19. Each CDR3 is given with its conserved first and last residue. The D gene is left open where the match is weak. Only part of the rows carry a size: once, few, many, or a class if the clone is expanded.

>14|TRBD1|TRBJ1-4|-|TRBV24-1
CATSDTGDNEKLFF
TGTGCCACCAGTGATACAGGGGATAATGAAAAACTGTTTTTT
>15|TRBD1|TRBJ1-1|-|TRBV28
CASSDRTGVNTEAFF
TGTGCCAGCAGCGACAGGACAGGGGTGAACACTGAAGCTTTCTTT
>12|-|TRBJ1-1|-|TRBV29-1
CSVGGINTEAFF
TGCAGCGTGGGGGGGATTAACACTGAAGCTTTCTTT
>15|-|TRBJ1-2|-|TRBV6-5
CASSRTGGNLSGYTF
TGTGCCAGCAGCCGAACTGGGGGGAATCTTTCTGGCTACACCTTC
>15|TRBD1|TRBJ1-2|-|TRBV9
CASSHRQGQGYGYTF
TGTGCCAGCAGCCACCGACAGGGCCAGGGATATGGCTACACCTTC
>15|-|TRBJ2-7|once|TRBV18
CASSPQEGPRGEQYF
TGTGCCAGCTCACCGCAGGAAGGTCCCCGTGGCGAGCAGTACTTC
>14|TRBD1|TRBJ1-1|-|TRBV5-1
CASSGGQGVSEAFF
TGCGCCAGCAGCGGCGGACAGGGGGTCTCTGAAGCTTTCTTT
>15|-|TRBJ1-5|few|TRBV5-4
CASSLAGDSNQPQHF
TGTGCCAGCAGCTTGGCGGGGGATAGCAATCAGCCCCAGCATTTT
>15|TRBD1|TRBJ2-7|-|TRBV6-2/TRBV6-3
CASSSIGTVPYEQYF
TGTGCCAGCAGTTCTATAGGGACAGTCCCTTACGAGCAGTACTTC
>17|TRBD2|TRBJ2-3|-|TRBV4-2
CASSQELAGGPKDTQYF
TGTGCCAGCAGCCAAGAACTAGCGGGGGGGCCGAAAGATACGCAGTATTTT
>14|-|TRBJ1-5|-|TRBV18
CASSPLTGDQPQHF
TGTGCCAGCTCACCACTAACAGGAGATCAGCCCCAGCATTTT
>14|-|TRBJ1-1|-|TRBV11-2
CASTLPERDTEAFF
TGTGCCAGCACCCTTCCTGAGCGGGACACTGAAGCTTTCTTT
>16|-|TRBJ1-2|-|TRBV27
CASSRIGAGSPYGYTF
TGTGCCAGCAGTCGGATTGGCGCAGGGTCCCCCTATGGCTACACCTTC
>14|-|TRBJ2-2|-|TRBV3-1/TRBV3-2
CASSQGSSHGELFF
TGTGCCAGCAGCCAAGGGTCTAGCCACGGGGAGCTGTTTTTT
>15|-|TRBJ2-7|once|TRBV30
CAWSVGAGERYEQYF
TGTGCCTGGAGTGTAGGTGCGGGCGAGCGCTACGAGCAGTACTTC
>14|-|TRBJ2-7|-|TRBV5-1
CASSSKYSSYEQYF
TGCGCCAGCAGCTCCAAATACAGCTCCTACGAGCAGTACTTC
>15|-|TRBJ1-4|-|TRBV4-1
CASSQTTATNEKLFF
TGCGCCAGCAGCCAAACGACAGCAACTAATGAAAAACTGTTTTTT
>16|-|TRBJ2-3|few|TRBV19
CASSPGAGGYTDTQYF
TGTGCCAGTAGTCCGGGAGCTGGAGGGTACACAGATACGCAGTATTTT
>11|-|TRBJ1-1|-|TRBV29-1
CSVRWNTEAFF
TGCAGCGTTCGGTGGAACACTGAAGCTTTCTTT
>16|TRBD1|TRBJ1-4|-|TRBV4-1
CASSHVPGQWGEKLFF
TGCGCCAGCAGCCATGTACCGGGACAGTGGGGTGAAAAACTGTTTTTT
>16|TRBD1|TRBJ1-3|-|TRBV9
CASSPGTGGSGNTIYF
TGTGCCAGCAGCCCCGGGACAGGGGGCTCTGGAAACACCATATATTTT
>19|-|TRBJ1-3|-|TRBV15
CATSRGVGPTGSSGNTIYF
TGTGCCACCAGCAGAGGGGTTGGACCCACTGGGAGCTCTGGAAACACCATATATTTT
>13|-|TRBJ1-2|-|TRBV13
CASSLDVGVGYTF
TGTGCCAGCAGCTTAGATGTCGGGGTGGGCTACACCTTC
>16|TRBD2|TRBJ2-3|-|TRBV19
CASSIEPSWEGDTQYF
TGTGCCAGTAGTATAGAACCCAGCTGGGAGGGCGATACGCAGTATTTT
>13|-|TRBJ2-5|-|TRBV5-1
CASSLEGSGTQYF
TGCGCCAGCAGCTTGGAGGGTAGCGGGACCCAGTACTTC
>15|-|TRBJ1-1|-|TRBV6-5
CASSPGSLGNTEAFF
TGTGCCAGCAGTCCAGGTAGTTTAGGGAACACTGAAGCTTTCTTT
>17|TRBD1|TRBJ2-4|once|TRBV6-2/TRBV6-3
CASSYGGQGVTKNIQYF
TGTGCCAGCAGTTACGGGGGACAGGGGGTAACCAAAAACATTCAGTACTTC
>17|-|TRBJ1-3|-|TRBV3-1/TRBV3-2
CASSHEITTGRGNTIYF
TGTGCCAGCAGCCATGAAATTACGACAGGCAGGGGAAACACCATATATTTT
>14|-|TRBJ2-3|-|TRBV7-8
CASSSTLASDTQYF
TGTGCCAGCAGCTCTACTCTAGCTTCAGATACGCAGTATTTT
>17|TRBD2|TRBJ2-2|-|TRBV7-9
CASSLRPPSGGTGELFF
TGTGCCAGCAGCTTAAGACCCCCTAGCGGGGGGACGGGGGAGCTGTTTTTT
>13|-|TRBJ1-1|-|TRBV7-8
CASSLEVPRIAFF
TGTGCCAGCAGCTTAGAGGTCCCGAGGATAGCTTTCTTT
>16|-|TRBJ2-7|-|TRBV3-1/TRBV3-2
CASSAPWRTQLYEQYF
TGTGCCAGCAGCGCGCCATGGAGGACTCAACTCTACGAGCAGTACTTC
>16|-|TRBJ2-7|-|TRBV29-1
CSVEGGERGQPYEQYF
TGCAGCGTTGAAGGGGGCGAAAGAGGACAGCCCTACGAGCAGTACTTC
>15|-|TRBJ1-2|-|TRBV11-2
CASSLEKEFSVGYTF
TGTGCCAGCAGCTTGGAAAAGGAGTTCTCGGTTGGCTACACCTTC
>14|-|TRBJ1-1|few|TRBV5-1
CASSASAGGTEAFF
TGCGCCAGCAGCGCCTCCGCGGGGGGGACTGAAGCTTTCTTT
>15|TRBD1|TRBJ1-2|once|TRBV28
CASSFRLGQGSMYTF
TGTGCCAGCAGTTTTCGACTAGGACAGGGATCGATGTATACCTTC
>17|TRBD1|TRBJ1-1|-|TRBV7-9
CASSLDQTGGQGPEAFF
TGTGCCAGCAGCTTAGATCAAACCGGGGGACAGGGCCCTGAAGCTTTCTTT
>12|-|TRBJ1-5|-|TRBV29-1
CSVGGGDRPQHF
TGCAGCGTGGGCGGGGGGGATCGGCCCCAGCATTTT
>11|-|TRBJ1-2|-|TRBV7-2
CASSGPRGYTF
TGTGCCAGCAGCGGCCCCCGTGGCTACACCTTC
>14|TRBD1|TRBJ1-1|-|TRBV7-2
CASSFQGAGPEAFF
TGTGCCAGCAGCTTTCAGGGGGCAGGACCTGAAGCTTTCTTT
>16|TRBD2|TRBJ2-1|once|TRBV4-3
CASSPTTSAPRNEQFF
TGCGCCAGCAGCCCTACGACTAGCGCGCCGCGGAATGAGCAGTTCTTC